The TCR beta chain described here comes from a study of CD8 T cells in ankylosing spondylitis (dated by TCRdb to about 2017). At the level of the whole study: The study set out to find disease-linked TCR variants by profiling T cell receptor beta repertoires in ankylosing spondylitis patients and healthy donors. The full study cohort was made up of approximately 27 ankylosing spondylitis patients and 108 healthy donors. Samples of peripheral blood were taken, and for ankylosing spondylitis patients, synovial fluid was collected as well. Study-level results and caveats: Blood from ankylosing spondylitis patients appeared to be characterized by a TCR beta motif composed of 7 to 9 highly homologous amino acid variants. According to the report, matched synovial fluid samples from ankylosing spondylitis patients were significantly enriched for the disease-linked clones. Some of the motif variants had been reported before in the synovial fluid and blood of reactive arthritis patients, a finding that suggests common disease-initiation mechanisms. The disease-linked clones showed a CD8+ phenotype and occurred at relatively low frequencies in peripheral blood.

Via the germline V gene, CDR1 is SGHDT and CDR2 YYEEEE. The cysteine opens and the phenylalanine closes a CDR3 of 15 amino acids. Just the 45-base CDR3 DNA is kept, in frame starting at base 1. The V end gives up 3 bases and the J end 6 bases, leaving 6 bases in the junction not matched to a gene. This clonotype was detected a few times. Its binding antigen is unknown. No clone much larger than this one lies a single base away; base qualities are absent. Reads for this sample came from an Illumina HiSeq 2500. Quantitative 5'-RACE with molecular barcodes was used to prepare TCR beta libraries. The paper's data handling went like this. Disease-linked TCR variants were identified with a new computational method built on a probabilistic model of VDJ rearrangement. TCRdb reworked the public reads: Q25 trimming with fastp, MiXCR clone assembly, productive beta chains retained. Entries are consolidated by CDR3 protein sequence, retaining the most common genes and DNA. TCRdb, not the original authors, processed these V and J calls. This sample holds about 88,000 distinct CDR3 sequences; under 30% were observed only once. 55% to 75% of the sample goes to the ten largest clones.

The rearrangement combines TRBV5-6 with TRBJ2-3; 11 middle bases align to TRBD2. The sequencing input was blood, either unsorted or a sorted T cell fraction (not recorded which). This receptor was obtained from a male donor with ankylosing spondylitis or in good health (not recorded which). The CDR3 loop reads CASSSLAGALDTQYF. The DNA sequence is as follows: TGTGCCAGCAGCTCACTAGCGGGAGCTTTGGATACGCAGTATTTT.